This TCR beta chain was recovered during a study of T-cell reconstitution after alpha-beta-depleted transplantation in children. Study-wide results and caveats: For some patients, TCRbeta diversity was high at day 60 because of recipient T cells and thymic progenitors that survived. Fresh T-cell production supplied most of the T-cell counts and diversity seen one year after transplant.

This clonotype occurred a few times. Its antigen is not identified. Unique molecular identifiers tagged the TCRbeta library. TCRdb itself ran the PCR reads through MiXCR, one entry per CDR3 protein. The profile shows around 490,000 distinct CDR3 sequences, 9.5% to 12% of them singletons. Germline-derived CDR1 and CDR2 are ENHRY and SYGVKD. The CDR3 loop spans 13 amino acids. The junction had 5 bases not matched to a gene; V was cut back by 5 bases and J by 7 bases. The source was PBMCs, mostly from graft donor cells, collected 180 days after TCRalphabeta/CD19-depleted stem cell transplant. This clonotype was sampled from a female patient between 2 and 10 years old who had a stem cell transplant for aplastic anemia, so the T cells may come from the graft donor. The chain carries TRBV10-3 and TRBJ1-1; 9 bases are a match to TRBD1. This CDR3 reads CAISRGQGREAFF. In DNA form, the CDR3 reads TGTGCCATCAGTCGGGGACAGGGACGTGAAGCTTTCTTT.